These 23 T cell receptor beta chains came from one sample sequenced in a study of blood T cell repertoires in COVID-19. Sequenced by immunoSEQ multiplex PCR; TCRdb stores in-frame clones only, minus some. This table has more than 150,000 clones, under 80% appearing once. Sequencing input: peripheral blood. These receptors all come from a man aged 45-65 years who had recovered from COVID-19.

The chain employs TRBV7-2 and TRBJ2-7; the D is unclear. Deletions cut 5 bases from V and 4 bases from J, with 12 bases between. The CDR3 extends over 13 amino acids. Germline assignment: CDR1 SGHTA and CDR2 FQGNSA. CDR3 region: CASSADWKYEQYF. Here the CDR3 DNA reads TGTGCCAGCAGCGCCGACTGGAAGTACGAGCAGTACTTC.

The chain employs TRBV29-1 and TRBJ1-1; no clear D gene. This CDR3 has 13 amino acids. The germline V and J ends were trimmed by 5 bases and 1 base, with 11 bases remaining between them. Germline assignment: CDR1 SQVTM and CDR2 ANQGSEA. The CDR3 DNA follows: TGCAGCGTTACCGGGAGCCAGAACACTGAAGCTTTCTTT. Its translation: CSVTGSQNTEAFF.

The chain uses TRBV30 and TRBJ2-7; possibly TRBD1 for D (5 bases). This CDR3 has 13 amino acids. The V gene lost 2 bases and the J gene lost 4 bases, with 12 bases spanning the gap. The germline CDR1 and CDR2 sequences are GTSNPN and SVGIG (reference sequence). The CDR3 nucleotides read TGTGCCTGGAGTCCGGACATGTTTTACGAGCAGTACTTC. This translates into CAWSPDMFYEQYF.

The chain carries TRBV4-1 and TRBJ2-7; possibly TRBD2 for D (7 bases). This CDR3 region has 15 residues. V lost 4 bases and J lost 6, with 19 bases in between. CDR1 is MGHRA and CDR2 is YSYEKL in the germline V gene. CDR3 sequence reads: CASSPGGAGVPEQYF. In nucleotides, the CDR3 is TGCGCCAGCAGCCCTGGGGGGGCGGGAGTCCCCGAGCAGTACTTC.

The chain carries TRBV29-1 and TRBJ2-1; 15 nucleotides agree with TRBD2. The J segment lost 7 bases and the V segment lost 4 bases, leaving 8 bases of the junction unmatched. The CDR3 has 16 amino acids. The germline gives CDR1 SQVTM, CDR2 ANQGSEA. This chain's CDR3 is CSVVLGLAGGKNEQFF. CDR3 in DNA: TGCAGCGTTGTTTTGGGACTAGCGGGAGGAAAGAATGAGCAGTTCTTC.

This chain links TRBV4-1 with TRBJ2-3, with unresolved D. Germline loops: CDR1 MGHRA, CDR2 YSYEKL. The CDR3 loop spans 16 amino acids. With 0 bases removed from V and 3 bases from J, the gap between germline ends came to 13 bases. The CDR3 sequence: CASSQERSPGTDTQYF. The CDR3 DNA sequence: TGCGCCAGCAGCCAAGAAAGGAGCCCCGGGACAGATACGCAGTATTTT.

The chain is built from TRBV4-1 and TRBJ1-6, with D uncertain. The ends were cut back, 0 bases at V and 8 bases at J, with 8 bases in the middle. The CDR3 runs to 14 residues. Germline lookup yields CDR1 MGHRA and CDR2 YSYEKL. CDR3 region: CASSQDYPDSPLHF. The CDR3 region has the DNA TGCGCCAGCAGCCAAGATTATCCCGATTCACCCCTCCACTTT.

The rearrangement links TRBV6-2 or TRBV6-3 to TRBJ1-5; 7 positions match TRBD1. V was clipped by 2 bases and J by 0 bases; unmatched bases: 19. Germline CDR1 reads MNHEY; CDR2 reads SVGEGT. The CDR3 consists of 21 residues. The CDR3 reads CASSYDPTGTAGRYSNQPQHF. The CDR3 bases are TGTGCCAGCAGTTACGACCCGACGGGGACAGCCGGTCGGTATAGCAATCAGCCCCAGCATTTT.

The chain is built from TRBV2 and TRBJ2-7, with TRBD2 matching 8 bases. This CDR3 contains 15 residues. After removal of 6 bases from V and 0 bases from J, the junction contained 7 bases not matched to a gene. Germline loops: CDR1 SNHLY, CDR2 FYNNEI. CDR3 nucleotide sequence: TGTGCCAGCAGAGCCACTAGCGGAGGCTCCTACGAGCAGTACTTC. Translating gives CASRATSGGSYEQYF. The full variable domain, its missing parts supplied by reference TRBV2 and TRBJ2-7, is EPEVTQTPSHQVTQMGQEVILRCVPISNHLYFYWYRQILGQKVEFLVSFYNNEISEKSEIFDDQFSVERPDGSNFTLKIRSTKLEDSAMYFCASRATSGGSYEQYFGPGTRLTVT.

The V gene is TRBV2, the J gene TRBJ2-5, with 8 bases fitting TRBD1. This CDR3 comprises 15 residues. The trim removed 7 bases at V and 1 base at J, leaving 8 bases unmatched. Per germline, CDR1 SNHLY and CDR2 FYNNEI. The DNA of the CDR3 is TGTGCCAGCAAAAGTGACAGGGGCGCCCAAGAGACCCAGTACTTC. As protein: CASKSDRGAQETQYF.

This clone was picked up one time. This chain links TRBV28 with TRBJ1-1, with TRBD1 as a possible D gene (5 bases). Trimming took off 4 bases at V and 7 bases at J, with 16 bases between the two ends. The germline V gene encodes CDR1 MDHEN and CDR2 SYDVKM. This CDR3 spans 14 amino acids. The CDR3 is CASSSPRGGDEAFF. The CDR3 region has the DNA TGTGCCAGCAGTTCACCCCGGGGGGGAGATGAAGCTTTCTTT.

This chain joins TRBV23-1 and TRBJ2-7; TRBD2 agrees at 7 bases. TRBV23-1 is an ORF, and what it does is uncertain. The CDR3 is made up of 15 amino acids. V lost 2 bases, J lost 0 bases, and 4 bases stayed unmatched. CDR3 protein: CASSQGTTNSYEQYF. DNA for the CDR3: TGCGCCAGCAGTCAAGGGACTACCAACTCCTACGAGCAGTACTTC.

The gene calls are TRBV5-1 and TRBJ2-1; 14 nucleotides match TRBD2. The CDR3 contains 16 residues. Germline V lookup: CDR1 SGHRS, CDR2 YFSETQ. The J segment lost 7 bases and the V segment lost 4 bases, leaving 7 bases of the junction unmatched. In DNA, the CDR3 is TGCGCCAGCAGCCCCAGACTAGCGGGAGGGAGAAATGAGCAGTTCTTC. It encodes CASSPRLAGGRNEQFF. Variable domain in full (rest from reference TRBV5-1 and TRBJ2-1): KAGVTQTPRYLIKTRGQQVTLSCSPISGHRSVSWYQQTPGQGLQFLFEYFSETQRNKGNFPGRFSGRQFSNSRSEMNVSTLELGDSALYLCASSPRLAGGRNEQFFGPGTRLTVL.

The chain has TRBV21-1 and TRBJ2-1; the D call in the table, TRBD2, was not verified against the DNA. TRBV21-1 is reported as a pseudogene. This CDR3 has 16 amino acids. CDR3 in amino acids: CASSKLDGSSYNEQFF. The DNA of the CDR3 is TGTGCCAGCAGCAAACTTGATGGGAGCTCCTACAATGAGCAGTTCTTC.

The rearrangement joins TRBV19 to TRBJ1-1, with a tentative D call TRBD1 (6 bases). Trimming removed 10 bases from V and 5 bases from J, with 17 bases in between. The CDR3 runs 13 residues. Per the germline V gene, CDR1 is LNHDA and CDR2 is SQIVND (reference sequence). The CDR3 sequence: CATQGNIRTEAFF. CDR3 DNA sequence: TGTGCCACTCAGGGGAATATTAGGACTGAAGCTTTCTTT.

This clone has just a few counts. The rearrangement joins TRBV27 to TRBJ2-5; D may be TRBD1 (5 bases). The CDR3 sequence is 16 residues long. V gave up 5 bases and J gave up 2 bases, with 18 bases separating them. Germline lookup yields CDR1 MNHEY and CDR2 SMNVEV (reference sequence). The CDR3 DNA reads TGTGCCAGCAGTCTTATGGGGCCGATTTGGCAAGAGACCCAGTACTTC. Translating it yields CASSLMGPIWQETQYF.

The gene calls are TRBV27 and TRBJ2-3; TRBD2 aligns across 7 bases. The CDR3 is 16 amino acids. Germline CDR1 is MNHEY and CDR2 is SMNVEV (reference sequence). The ends lost 1 base at V and 2 bases at J; junction bases unmatched: 6. Written as DNA, the CDR3 is TGTGCCAGCAGTTTATGGGGGGGGACCGTCACAGATACGCAGTATTTT. It yields the protein CASSLWGGTVTDTQYF.

The J gene is TRBJ1-6, the V gene TRBV25-1; no reliable D call. Trimming removed 0 bases at V and 8 bases at J, with 17 bases between. The CDR3 runs to 17 residues. Germline loops: CDR1 MGHDK, CDR2 SYGVNS. The CDR3 region is CASSEYEFLSADSPLHF. The CDR3 DNA is TGTGCCAGCAGTGAATATGAGTTCCTAAGTGCGGATTCACCCCTCCACTTT.

The J gene is TRBJ1-1, the V gene TRBV6-2 or TRBV6-3; D remains unclear. Germline-derived CDR1 and CDR2 are MNHEY and SVGEGT. There are 15 residues in the CDR3. Trimming pared 5 bases from V and 2 bases from J, leaving 15 bases between. In DNA, the CDR3 is TGTGCCAGCAGTCCCTCCGGGTTCCCAAACACTGAAGCTTTCTTT. This translates into CASSPSGFPNTEAFF.

This chain links TRBV5-1 with TRBJ1-2, with a tentative D call TRBD1 (6 bases). Germline loops: CDR1 SGHRS, CDR2 YFSETQ. Deletions cut 4 bases from V and 8 bases from J, with 12 bases between. The CDR3 runs to 12 residues. The CDR3 region is CASSPQGMGYTF. In nucleotides, the CDR3 is TGCGCCAGCAGCCCACAGGGAATGGGCTACACCTTC.

The sample holds a few counts of this clone. The chain joins TRBV7-8 to TRBJ2-7, with 7 bases aligning to TRBD1. Per the germline V gene, CDR1 is SGHVS and CDR2 is FQNEAQ. V trimming: 4 bases; J trimming: 0 bases; junction bases outside the gene matches: 3. CDR3 length equals 14 residues. Here the CDR3 reads CASSSGDSSYEQYF. The DNA of the CDR3 is TGTGCCAGCAGCTCTGGGGACAGCTCCTACGAGCAGTACTTC.

V usage is TRBV5-1 and J usage is TRBJ2-3; 11 bases are a match to TRBD2. Germline-derived CDR1 and CDR2 are SGHRS and YFSETQ. The CDR3 contains 17 residues. With V trimmed by 4 bases and J by 4 bases, 11 bases remained unmatched. CDR3 bases: TGCGCCAGCAGCCCCGGGACTAGCGGCGTGTTGCCAGATACGCAGTATTTT. Translation: CASSPGTSGVLPDTQYF.

A few counts support this clone. The V call is TRBV5-3, the J call TRBJ2-5; TRBD2 matches 9 bases. TRBV5-3 is designated an ORF whose function remains uncertain. This CDR3 region has 15 residues. The V segment lost 4 bases and the J segment 5 bases; nucleotides outside the gene matches: 9. The CDR3 spells CARSLKREAVETQYF. The CDR3 region has the DNA TGTGCCAGAAGCCTGAAGCGGGAGGCTGTGGAGACCCAGTACTTC.